This T cell receptor beta chain was sequenced during a study of cytomegalovirus exposure and HLA in healthy donors. Study outcomes and limitations: 164 TCR beta chains were listed as cytomegalovirus-associated. Most TCR sequences were uncommon, yet certain public TCRs appeared in many donors. According to a subsequent analysis, TCR clusters identified in the first cohort showed a tendency to co-occur across the 110 or so validation repertoires.

Notes on this clone: Its cognate antigen is unknown.

Measured with immunoSEQ multiplex PCR; TCRdb has only the in-frame clones, and not every one. The repertoire holds about 280,000 clones, with around 85% as singletons. The donors were part of the validation cohort of 120 subjects. That cohort was separate from the first cohort, which comprised some 670 subjects. This CDR3 spans 14 amino acids. The germline V gene encodes CDR1 MDHEN and CDR2 SYDVKM. Trimming took off 2 bases at V and 7 bases at J, with 12 bases between the two ends. Sequencing input: PBMCs. V gene TRBV28 combines with J gene TRBJ1-5; D unclear. This TCR was sampled from a woman in her late teens or twenties in good health and CMV-seronegative. The CDR3 loop is CASSLDPSRQPQHF. CDR3 sequence (DNA): TGTGCCAGCAGTTTAGATCCCAGCAGGCAGCCCCAGCATTTT.